The rows below give T cell receptor beta chains drawn from one sample of a study of CD8+CD57+ T cells in acquired aplastic anemia. One entry per CDR3 protein, called by TCRdb with MiXCR from the reads. The sample lists fewer than 200,000 distinct CDR3 sequences, about 48% seen once, with approximately 1% in the top ten. Sequencing was carried out using sorted CD4+, CD8+, or CD8+CD57+ T cells (not recorded which) from PBMCs. These receptors were collected from a human donor in good health. Each CDR3 is given with its conserved first and last residue. A D gene is named only where the DNA matches it firmly. Clone size is given for some rows only: seen once, a few or many times, or a class if the clone is expanded.

j_call d_call clone_size v_call cdr3_length cdr3_nt cdr3_aa
TRBJ2-1 . many TRBV11-2 15 TGTGCCAGCAGGATTAGTGGGGTTTTCGGCAATGAGCAGTTCTTC CASRISGVFGNEQFF
TRBJ2-3 TRBD2 many TRBV2 17 TGTGCCAGCAGTGTTGGGGCGGGAGCCCCCGGGCCAGATACGCAGTATTTT CASSVGAGAPGPDTQYF
TRBJ2-3 . . TRBV28 13 TGTGCCAGCAGTTTATACTTGAGAGATACGCAGTATTTT CASSLYLRDTQYF
TRBJ2-7 . few TRBV29-1 13 TGCAGCGTTTGCCGCGGGGACTCCTACGAGCAGTACTTC CSVCRGDSYEQYF
TRBJ1-1 . many TRBV6-5 12 TGTGCCAGCAGTTACGCGAACACTGAAGCTTTCTTT CASSYANTEAFF
TRBJ2-1 . . TRBV2 11 TGTGCCAGCAGATGGGTAAATGAGCAGTTCTTC CASRWVNEQFF
TRBJ2-3 . few TRBV6-1 17 TGTGCCAGCAGTGAAGAGGCAGGGCGGGATCCTCGGGATACGCAGTATTTT CASSEEAGRDPRDTQYF
TRBJ2-7 . . TRBV20-1 11 TGCAGTGTGGCCGACTCCTACGAGCAGTACTTC CSVADSYEQYF
TRBJ2-1 TRBD2 . TRBV5-5 16 TGCGCCAGCAGCTTGCTGGGACTAGCGGGAGGCGGGGAGCAGTTCTTC CASSLLGLAGGGEQFF
TRBJ1-2 . . TRBV3-1 14 TGTGCCAGCAGCCAAGCCCCAGGGAACTATGGCTACACCTTC CASSQAPGNYGYTF
TRBJ2-7 . . TRBV7-6 13 TGTGCCAGCAGCCTCAGGGGAGGCTACGAGCAGTACTTC CASSLRGGYEQYF
TRBJ1-6 TRBD1 . TRBV7-2 14 TGTGCCAGCGGCAAGGACAGGCTAAGTTCACCCCTCCACTTT CASGKDRLSSPLHF
TRBJ2-3 . . TRBV20-1 15 TGCAGTGCCTTCCTCAGGAGCGGATTCACAGATACGCAGTATTTT CSAFLRSGFTDTQYF
TRBJ2-7 TRBD1 many TRBV10-3 14 TGTGCCATCAGCTTAGGGGACAGGGGGTACGAGCAGTACTTC CAISLGDRGYEQYF
TRBJ2-5 . many TRBV20-1 13 TGCAGTGCTAGAGAGGGCTCCCCAGAGACCCAGTACTTC CSAREGSPETQYF
TRBJ2-5 . . TRBV19 13 TGTGCCAGTCGGGAACATAACCAAGAGACCCAGTACTTC CASREHNQETQYF
TRBJ2-7 . . TRBV4-2 15 TGTGCCAGCAGCCAATTGGGGGGGGCCTCCCGCGAGCAGTACTTC CASSQLGGASREQYF